This record concerns one T cell receptor (beta chain) sequence. The sample belongs to a study of shared clonotypes between healthy human individuals. In germline, CDR1 is SGHRS, CDR2 YFSETQ. The CDR3 length is 15 residues. Losses at the gene ends were 4 bases for V and 7 bases for J; bases not matched to a gene: 7. Assay: immunoSEQ multiplex PCR; the TCRdb copy retains only in-frame clones and omits some. Counted here are 170,000 or so clones, approximately 61% occurring once; the ten biggest clones make up 8.5% to 12%. This sequence was found in a man aged 25-45 years in good health. This sequence joins TRBV5-1 and TRBJ1-4, with TRBD1 matching over 10 bases. The sequenced material came from memory CD4+ T cells sorted from blood. The subset was: CD45RA-negative fraction. This CDR3 is CASSVGQGKGEKLFF. The DNA for the CDR3 is TGCGCCAGCAGCGTGGGACAGGGGAAGGGTGAAAAACTGTTTTTT.